The T cell receptor beta chain described here comes from a study of blood T cell repertoires in COVID-19. Study-level information: COVID-19 samples, acute and convalescent, were from the United States, Italy and Spain. Sample material is recorded as cDNA or gDNA derived from T cells, B-cell-depleted T cells, or PBMCs.

Donors of Cohort 3 who recovered were those that had two negative PCRs, clearance, or symptom resolution. Libraries were prepared by immunoSEQ multiplex PCR; TCRdb keeps only in-frame clonotypes and omits some of them. The sample contains 300,000 to 400,000 clones, roughly nine tenths of which appear only once. The CDR3 is 19 amino acids. Germline CDR1 and CDR2: LGHDT and YNNKEL (reference sequence). With 2 bases clipped from V and 4 bases from J, the junction kept 14 bases outside the gene matches. This receptor was obtained from a man aged 18-30 years who had recovered from COVID-19. The sequenced material came from PBMCs or T cells enriched from blood (not recorded which). The rearrangement links TRBV3-1 (or the pseudogene TRBV3-2) to TRBJ2-2; TRBD2 matches 9 bases. CDR3 DNA: TGTGCCAGCAGCCAACCCAAACCCCTAGCGGGGCGTCTCACCGGGGAGCTGTTTTTT. This sequence encodes CASSQPKPLAGRLTGELFF.